The 13 T cell receptor beta chains presented below share a single source sample, sequenced in a study of beta chain features in type 1 diabetes. Expressed TCRB transcripts got sequenced, as all isolated RNA was reverse transcribed. The method was immunoSEQ multiplex PCR; TCRdb's version includes in-frame clones alone and lacks a portion of them. This sample has around 180,000 clones, with more than 10% found just once. Material for sequencing was central memory CD4+ T cells from blood. These receptors were collected from a woman in her late teens or twenties in good health.

This clone was observed a few times. The V and J genes are TRBV2 and TRBJ2-5, with D maybe TRBD1 (6 bases). The V end was cut by 8 bases, the J end by 5 bases, with 9 bases between. CDR3 length equals 11 residues. Germline CDR1 is SNHLY and CDR2 is FYNNEI. The CDR3 DNA is TGTGCCAGCTCAGGGGAGGAGACCCAGTACTTC. This codes for CASSGEETQYF.

This clone has only a few counts. For the CDR3, the DNA is TGCAGCGGATGGGCTTTGGTCTATGGCTACACCTTC. Amino acids: CSGWALVYGYTF. The chain recombines TRBV29-1 with TRBJ1-2; no reliable D call. The V gene lost 7 bases and the J gene lost 4 bases, with 13 bases spanning the gap. This CDR3 region has 12 residues. Looked up from germline, CDR1 is SQVTM and CDR2 is ANQGSEA.

This clone has just a few counts. This chain connects TRBV21-1 to TRBJ2-4; the D call in the table, TRBD1, was not verified against the DNA. TRBV21-1 is listed as a pseudogene. CDR3 length: 14 amino acids. CDR3 nucleotide sequence: TGTGCCCGGACAGGTTTGCGCTCTCAAAACATTCAGTACTTC. The encoded protein is CARTGLRSQNIQYF.

This rearrangement joins TRBV7-2 to TRBJ1-5; D is uncertain. The CDR3 is 14 amino acids. Trimming removed 2 bases at V and 7 bases at J, with 12 bases between. Germline values: CDR1 SGHTA, CDR2 FQGNSA. CDR3 DNA sequence: TGTGCCAGCAGCTTAATGGCGGTCCCCCAGCCCCAGCATTTT. As protein: CASSLMAVPQPQHF.

This chain links TRBV28 with TRBJ1-2; no firm D call. Trimming took off 8 bases at V and 0 bases at J, with 4 bases between the two ends. The CDR3 extends over 11 amino acids. CDR1 is MDHEN, CDR2 SYDVKM, per germline. This chain's CDR3 is CASLSNYGYTF. The CDR3 coding sequence is TGTGCCAGCCTCTCTAACTATGGCTACACCTTC.

The chain combines TRBV2 with TRBJ2-7; 9 bases are a match to TRBD2. The CDR3 has 14 amino acids. With V trimmed by 6 bases and J by 2 bases, 5 bases remained unmatched. CDR1 is SNHLY and CDR2 is FYNNEI in the germline V gene. The CDR3 sequence is CASSFGTSTYEQYF. The CDR3 coding sequence is TGTGCCAGCAGCTTCGGGACTAGCACCTACGAGCAGTACTTC.

This sequence joins TRBV19 and TRBJ1-1, with unresolved D. V lost 10 bases to trimming and J lost 1 base, with 16 bases between them. Per germline, CDR1 LNHDA and CDR2 SQIVND (reference sequence). This CDR3 contains 14 residues. The CDR3 DNA reads as TGTGCCACCAGGCGGGAGACGGCGAACACTGAAGCTTTCTTT. Protein product: CATRRETANTEAFF.

On this clone itself: The identical CDR3 is also encoded by other nucleotide sequences in the sample. The V gene is TRBV5-1, the J gene TRBJ2-2; D might be TRBD1 (5 bases). The CDR3 is 14 amino acids. Germline CDR1 and CDR2: SGHRS and YFSETQ. Between the trimmed V and J ends, which lost 2 bases and 5 bases, there was a span of 10 bases. CDR3 sequence (DNA): TGCGCCAGCAGCTTCGGGTCAGGGACCGGGGAGCTGTTTTTT. It translates to CASSFGSGTGELFF.

The V gene is TRBV28, the J gene TRBJ1-1, with 7 bases that match TRBD1. Germline CDR1 is MDHEN and CDR2 is SYDVKM. The CDR3 loop spans 14 amino acids. V trimming: 4 bases; J trimming: 1 base; junction bases outside the gene matches: 3. CDR3 DNA: TGTGCCAGCAGTTCGGGACAGCCGAACACTGAAGCTTTCTTT. Translating gives CASSSGQPNTEAFF.

This clone has more than one count but fewer than ten. This sequence joins TRBV7-9 and TRBJ2-5; 7 nucleotides match TRBD2. Per the germline V gene, CDR1 is SEHNR and CDR2 is FQNEAQ (reference sequence). With V trimmed by 5 bases and J by 7 bases, 16 bases remained unmatched. The CDR3 extends over 16 amino acids. The chain's CDR3 is CASSVTRAGPSATQYF. The CDR3 DNA follows: TGTGCCAGCAGCGTTACCCGAGCGGGACCCAGTGCGACCCAGTACTTC.

This clone has just a few counts. V is TRBV28 and J is TRBJ2-7; tentative D call: TRBD2 (5 bases). Trimming removed 0 bases from V and 3 bases from J, with 9 bases in between. This CDR3 has 14 amino acids. Germline CDR1 reads MDHEN; CDR2 reads SYDVKM. The CDR3 spells CASSLWEDHYEQYF. In DNA form, the CDR3 reads TGTGCCAGCAGTTTATGGGAGGACCACTACGAGCAGTACTTC.

The chain has TRBV28 and TRBJ1-1; weak D call: TRBD1 (6 bases). Germline loops: CDR1 MDHEN, CDR2 SYDVKM. CDR3 length: 13 residues. V was trimmed by 5 bases and J by 3 bases, leaving 10 bases between them. Written as DNA, the CDR3 is TGTGCCAGCAGTAGCAGGGGTTACACTGAAGCTTTCTTT. It specifies CASSSRGYTEAFF.

The rearrangement uses TRBV5-1 and TRBJ2-5, with TRBD2 matching 7 bases. Per germline, CDR1 SGHRS and CDR2 YFSETQ. The CDR3 totals 15 residues. Unmatched junction bases numbered 10, after V lost 3 bases and J lost 5 bases. The CDR3 loop is CASSWSGAARETQYF. CDR3 sequence (DNA): TGCGCCAGCAGCTGGAGCGGGGCAGCGAGGGAGACCCAGTACTTC. Full variable domain (remainder filled in from reference TRBV5-1 and TRBJ2-5): KAGVTQTPRYLIKTRGQQVTLSCSPISGHRSVSWYQQTPGQGLQFLFEYFSETQRNKGNFPGRFSGRQFSNSRSEMNVSTLELGDSALYLCASSWSGAARETQYFGPGTRLLVL.